This T cell receptor beta chain comes out of a study of shared clonotypes between healthy human individuals. Study-wide context: For every donor, three CD4 naive, three CD4 memory, two CD8 naive and one CD8 memory plates were used.

Only CD45RO-negative cells positively selected for CCR7 counted as naive CD8 cells, so terminally differentiated effector memory CD45RA+ cells were excluded. The CDR3 runs to 14 residues. Trimming shortened V by 3 bases and J by 5 bases, and 16 bases separated the two germline ends. Germline CDR1 reads SQVTM; CDR2 reads ANQGSEA. Repertoires were generated with immunoSEQ multiplex PCR, while TCRdb's copy carries only in-frame clones and drops some. Counted here are fewer than 850,000 clones, just over 95% occurring once; the ten biggest clones make up about 0.25%. The receptor was isolated from a man aged 25-40 years in good health. Sequencing input: naive CD8+ T cells sorted from blood. The chain is built from TRBV29-1 and TRBJ1-2; the D gene is possibly TRBD1 (6 bases). The CDR3 reads CSVDRARQEYGYTF. CDR3 coding DNA: TGCAGCGTTGACCGGGCGCGACAGGAATATGGCTACACCTTC.